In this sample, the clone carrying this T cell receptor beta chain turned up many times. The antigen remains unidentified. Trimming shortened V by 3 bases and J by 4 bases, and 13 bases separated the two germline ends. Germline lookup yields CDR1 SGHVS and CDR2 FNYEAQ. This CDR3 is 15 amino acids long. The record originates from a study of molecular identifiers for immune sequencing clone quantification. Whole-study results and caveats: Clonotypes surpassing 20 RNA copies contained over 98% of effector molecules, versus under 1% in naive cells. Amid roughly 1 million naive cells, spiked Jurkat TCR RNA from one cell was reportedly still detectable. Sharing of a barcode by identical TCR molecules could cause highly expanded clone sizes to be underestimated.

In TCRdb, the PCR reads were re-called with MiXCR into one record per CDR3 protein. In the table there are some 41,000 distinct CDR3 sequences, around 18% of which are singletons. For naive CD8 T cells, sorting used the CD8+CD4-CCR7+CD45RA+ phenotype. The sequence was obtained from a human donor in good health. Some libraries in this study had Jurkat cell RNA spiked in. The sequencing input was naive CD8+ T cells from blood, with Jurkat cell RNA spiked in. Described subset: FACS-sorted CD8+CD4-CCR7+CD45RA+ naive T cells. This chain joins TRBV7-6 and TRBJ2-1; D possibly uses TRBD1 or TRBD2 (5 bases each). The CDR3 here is CASSFSGPLYNEQFF. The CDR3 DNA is TGTGCCAGCAGCTTTTCGGGGCCCCTATACAATGAGCAGTTCTTC.